These T cell receptor beta chains were read from a single sample in a study of cytomegalovirus exposure and HLA in healthy donors. This table comes from immunoSEQ multiplex PCR, and its TCRdb copy is limited to in-frame clones, with some not included. The data contain roughly 160,000 clones, around 80% of them seen just once; the ten biggest clones take up approximately 2.3%. Sequenced sample: PBMCs. These receptors were obtained from a female donor in good health and CMV-seronegative. CDR3s include the opening cysteine and the closing phenylalanine or tryptophan. Fields, in order: CDR3 DNA, CDR3 protein, D gene, V gene, J gene, clone size. D genes are given only for firm matches. Size tells how often a clone was seen (once, few, many) or the class of an expanded clone, and some rows leave it out.

cdr3_nt: TGTGCCAGCAGTGATCCGGGACAGCATCTCGAGCAGTACTTC
cdr3_aa: CASSDPGQHLEQYF
d_call: TRBD1
v_call: TRBV6-1
j_call: TRBJ2-7
clone_size: NA

cdr3_nt: TGTGCCAGCAGTTTGGGACAGTTCAGCACCTTC
cdr3_aa: CASSLGQFSTF
d_call: TRBD1
v_call: TRBV5-8
j_call: TRBJ1-2
clone_size: NA

cdr3_nt: TGTGCCAGCAGCGTAGGGGGTGGCGGGGGACCAACAGATACGCAGTATTTT
cdr3_aa: CASSVGGGGGPTDTQYF
d_call: TRBD2
v_call: TRBV9
j_call: TRBJ2-3
clone_size: NA

cdr3_nt: TGTGCCAGCAGTGTGGCGGGAGGGGCAGATACGCAGTATTTT
cdr3_aa: CASSVAGGADTQYF
d_call: TRBD2
v_call: TRBV6-1
j_call: TRBJ2-3
clone_size: NA

cdr3_nt: TGTGCCTGGAGTTCCCATCAGGGGGAGACCCAGTACTTC
cdr3_aa: CAWSSHQGETQYF
d_call: NA
v_call: TRBV30
j_call: TRBJ2-5
clone_size: NA

cdr3_nt: TGTGCTAGTGGTTTGTTTGGGACTAGCGGGAGGTTGGTGCAGTTCTTC
cdr3_aa: CASGLFGTSGRLVQFF
d_call: TRBD2
v_call: TRBV12-5
j_call: TRBJ2-1
clone_size: NA

cdr3_nt: TGTGCCAGCAGCTTAGCTGGGTGGAGGGGGCCTCTGGGGAACACTGAAGCTTTCTTT
cdr3_aa: CASSLAGWRGPLGNTEAFF
d_call: TRBD1
v_call: TRBV7-9
j_call: TRBJ1-1
clone_size: NA

cdr3_nt: TGCGCCAGCCCTAGTCGTGATGAGACTGCGAACACCGGGGAGCTGTTTTTT
cdr3_aa: CASPSRDETANTGELFF
d_call: NA
v_call: TRBV23-1
j_call: TRBJ2-2
clone_size: NA

cdr3_nt: TGTGCCAGCAGTTACTCTTTAAACAGGGTGAACACTGAAGCTTTCTTT
cdr3_aa: CASSYSLNRVNTEAFF
d_call: NA
v_call: TRBV6-5
j_call: TRBJ1-1
clone_size: NA

cdr3_nt: TGTGCCTGGAACAGCGGGGGCGCCCAGCAGTACTTC
cdr3_aa: CAWNSGGAQQYF
d_call: TRBD2
v_call: TRBV30
j_call: TRBJ2-7
clone_size: NA

cdr3_nt: TGTGCCAGCAGGACAGGGGGCTCTGGGGCCAACGTCCTGACTTTC
cdr3_aa: CASRTGGSGANVLTF
d_call: TRBD1
v_call: TRBV6-5
j_call: TRBJ2-6
clone_size: few

cdr3_nt: TGCGCCAGCAGCGAGAGGACAGGTAAGGCAGCCGAGCAGTACTTC
cdr3_aa: CASSERTGKAAEQYF
d_call: TRBD1
v_call: TRBV5-1
j_call: TRBJ2-7
clone_size: NA

cdr3_nt: TGTGCCAGCAGCCATCCCGGGACTAGCGGGGGGAGAGGAGATACGCAGTATTTT
cdr3_aa: CASSHPGTSGGRGDTQYF
d_call: TRBD2
v_call: TRBV4-2
j_call: TRBJ2-3
clone_size: NA

cdr3_nt: TGTGCCAGCAGCTCGGGACAGGGTTTTTATGGCTACACCTTC
cdr3_aa: CASSSGQGFYGYTF
d_call: TRBD1
v_call: TRBV6-1
j_call: TRBJ1-2
clone_size: NA